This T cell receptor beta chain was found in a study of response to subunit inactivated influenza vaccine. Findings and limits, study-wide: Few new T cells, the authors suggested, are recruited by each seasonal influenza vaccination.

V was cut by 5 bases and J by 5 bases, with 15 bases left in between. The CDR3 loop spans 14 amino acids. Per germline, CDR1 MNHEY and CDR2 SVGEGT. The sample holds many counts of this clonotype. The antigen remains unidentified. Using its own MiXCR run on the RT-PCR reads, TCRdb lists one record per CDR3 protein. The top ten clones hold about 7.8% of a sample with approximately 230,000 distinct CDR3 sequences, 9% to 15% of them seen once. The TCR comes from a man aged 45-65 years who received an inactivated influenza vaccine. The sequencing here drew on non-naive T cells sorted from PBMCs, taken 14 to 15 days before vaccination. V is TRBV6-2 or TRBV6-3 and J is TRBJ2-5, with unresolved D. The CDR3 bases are TGTGCCAGCAGTCCCCGGGCCCGCTCGGAGACCCAGTACTTC. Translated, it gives CASSPRARSETQYF.